These 21 T cell receptor beta chains share one sample of origin, sequenced in a study of cytotoxic CD8 clonotypes in ibrutinib-treated CLL (TCRdb year 2021). According to the study, the label for this sample's time point signals: more than 10 months on ibrutinib. Libraries were prepared through the immunoSEQ multiplex PCR assay. TCRdb provides this immuneACCESS table in a form limited to in-frame rearrangements. Some clones are lacking; in checked studies, under half of them reflect an unresolved V gene, and why the rest are absent is not known. The sample table records over 200,000 clones; approximately 75% of these occur just once. The top ten hold approximately 10% of the sample. Sequenced here: PBMCs, sampled after 12 months of ibrutinib treatment. The receptors derive from a human donor with chronic lymphocytic leukemia.

The rearrangement links TRBV10-3 to TRBJ2-1; D is possibly TRBD2 (6 bases). CDR1 ENHRY and CDR2 SYGVKD come from the germline V gene. Trimming removed 0 bases from V and 10 bases from J, with 10 bases in between. The CDR3 spans 13 residues. CDR3 bases: TGTGCCATCAGTGAGTCGACTAGTGGGGAGCAGTTCTTC. As protein: CAISESTSGEQFF.

In DNA form, the CDR3 reads TGTGCCAGCAGGTTGGGGGGGCCAGGTGGCTACACCTTC. It is translated as CASRLGGPGGYTF. The rearrangement links TRBV2 to TRBJ1-2, with TRBD1 as a possible D gene (6 bases). This CDR3 has 13 residues. Germline CDR1 SNHLY, CDR2 FYNNEI. V was pared by 6 bases and J by 7 bases, with 15 bases between.

The chain couples TRBV4-1 to TRBJ1-3, with D perhaps matching TRBD1 (5 bases). Germline V gene data show CDR1 as MGHRA and CDR2 as YSYEKL. This CDR3 contains 18 residues. V dropped 1 base and J dropped 1 base, with 17 bases sitting between them. The CDR3 loop reads CASSQGRVRGLSGNTIYF. The CDR3 nucleotides are TGCGCCAGCAGCCAAGGGAGGGTTAGGGGACTATCTGGAAACACCATATATTTT.

This clone was seen more than once but under ten times. This rearrangement joins TRBV7-9 to TRBJ1-5; possibly TRBD1 for D (5 bases). CDR1 SEHNR and CDR2 FQNEAQ come from the germline V gene (reference sequence). CDR3 size: 16 residues. With 4 bases removed from V and 6 bases from J, the gap between germline ends came to 19 bases. The CDR3 nucleotides read TGTGCCAGCAGCTCCCTTGGGACCCCGGTGGCTCAGCCCCAGCATTTT. Its protein product is CASSSLGTPVAQPQHF.

The sample holds one count of this clone. This chain uses TRBV5-1 with TRBJ1-2, with a tentative D call TRBD1 (5 bases). The CDR3 length is 13 residues. Looked up from germline, CDR1 is SGHRS and CDR2 is YFSETQ. Trimming left V 8 bases short and J 1 base short, with 12 bases between. The CDR3 here is CASTGGGNYGYTF. The CDR3 bases are TGCGCCAGTACAGGTGGGGGTAACTATGGCTACACCTTC.

The chain recombines TRBV5-6 with TRBJ2-7; D is undetermined. Per germline, CDR1 SGHDT and CDR2 YYEEEE. The V and J ends lost 4 bases and 0 bases respectively, with 11 bases between them. The CDR3 consists of 14 residues. The CDR3, as DNA: TGTGCCAGCAGCCGGACGCCAACCTCCTACGAGCAGTACTTC. This translates into CASSRTPTSYEQYF.

V gene TRBV9 combines with J gene TRBJ1-4, with TRBD1 as a possible D gene (6 bases). This CDR3 is built from 15 residues. Per the germline V gene, CDR1 is SGDLS and CDR2 is YYNGEE. V gave up 0 bases and J gave up 4 bases, with 10 bases separating them. CDR3 sequence reads: CASSVAGGYNEKLFF. DNA for the CDR3: TGTGCCAGCAGCGTAGCGGGGGGCTATAATGAAAAACTGTTTTTT.

This rearrangement joins TRBV15 to TRBJ1-5; D ambiguous. The CDR3 loop spans 16 amino acids. Per germline, CDR1 LNHNV and CDR2 YYDKDF (reference sequence). The V gene lost 0 bases and the J gene lost 5 bases, with 14 bases spanning the gap. This chain's CDR3 is CATSRDGIGVDQPQHF. CDR3 DNA: TGTGCCACCAGCAGAGATGGGATCGGGGTAGATCAGCCCCAGCATTTT.

In DNA, the CDR3 is TGCGCCAGCAGCCCCCACGCTTTGCGGGAGCTCGGGATAACGCAGTATTTT. This gives the protein CASSPHALRELGITQYF. This chain connects TRBV4-1 to TRBJ2-3; 7 bases map to TRBD2. V shed 4 bases and J 9 bases; nucleotides not matched to a gene: 19. This CDR3 spans 17 amino acids. The germline CDR1 and CDR2 sequences are MGHRA and YSYEKL.

J is TRBJ2-7 and V is TRBV4-1, with TRBD1 as a possible D gene (6 bases). V shed 1 base and J shed 4 bases, with 20 bases lying between them. The CDR3 length is 17 residues. The germline CDR1 and CDR2 sequences are MGHRA and YSYEKL. DNA of the CDR3: TGCGCCAGCAGCCAAGTAAGTTGGGGACAACTACCATACGAGCAGTACTTC. Its protein is CASSQVSWGQLPYEQYF.

The chain links TRBV7-3 to TRBJ2-1; 9 nucleotides match TRBD2. The CDR3 is 15 amino acids. V shed 2 bases and J 1 base; nucleotides not matched to a gene: 0. CDR1 is SGHTA, CDR2 FQGTGA, per germline. CDR3 sequence reads: CASSLLAGSYNEQFF. CDR3 nucleotide sequence: TGTGCCAGCAGCTTACTAGCGGGGTCCTACAATGAGCAGTTCTTC.

Regarding this clone: Possible read error: a much larger clone is one base away. The rearrangement links TRBV9 to TRBJ2-7; TRBD1 matches 10 bases. Per germline, CDR1 SGDLS and CDR2 YYNGEE. Trimming at V came to 4 bases and at J to 2 bases, leaving 3 bases not matched to a gene. The CDR3 loop spans 14 amino acids. CDR3: CASSPGQGAYEQYF. Written as DNA, the CDR3 is TGTGCCAGCAGCCCCGGACAGGGGGCCTACGAGCAGTACTTC.

The rearrangement links TRBV5-1 to TRBJ1-1; a weak D match, TRBD1 (5 bases). V was pared by 2 bases and J by 4 bases, with 9 bases between. Per the germline V gene, CDR1 is SGHRS and CDR2 is YFSETQ. The CDR3 is made up of 13 amino acids. The CDR3 loop is CASSFGGATEAFF. The CDR3 DNA sequence: TGCGCCAGCAGCTTTGGAGGGGCCACTGAAGCTTTCTTT.

CDR3: CASSIRPGRFNEQFF. The CDR3 DNA follows: TGTGCCAGTAGTATCCGACCGGGACGTTTCAATGAGCAGTTCTTC. The chain carries TRBV19 and TRBJ2-1; D tentatively reads TRBD1 or TRBD2 (5 bases each). Between the trimmed V and J ends, which lost 3 bases and 6 bases, there was a span of 15 bases. This CDR3 is 15 amino acids long. The V gene's germline CDR1 is LNHDA and CDR2 SQIVND (reference sequence).

The V call is TRBV5-1, the J call TRBJ2-7; 7 bases are shared with TRBD1. This CDR3 comprises 14 residues. Germline V CDR1 and CDR2: SGHRS, YFSETQ. The V segment lost 4 bases and the J segment 5 bases; nucleotides outside the gene matches: 9. In nucleotides, the CDR3 is TGCGCCAGCAGCGAAGGACAGGTAGTCAACGAGCAGTACTTC. Its protein is CASSEGQVVNEQYF.

J is TRBJ1-1 and V is TRBV29-1; D not certain. This CDR3 contains 13 residues. Between the trimmed V and J ends, which lost 1 base and 2 bases, there was a span of 8 bases. Looked up from germline, CDR1 is SQVTM and CDR2 is ANQGSEA. The CDR3 region has the DNA TGCAGCGTTGAAGTGTATGATAACACTGAAGCTTTCTTT. It yields the protein CSVEVYDNTEAFF.

The chain carries TRBV18 and TRBJ2-3, with D perhaps given as TRBD1 or TRBD2 (6 bases each). The CDR3 runs to 14 residues. The V gene lost 4 bases and the J gene lost 5 bases, with 13 bases spanning the gap. Germline lookup yields CDR1 KGHSH and CDR2 LQKENI. The CDR3 here is CASSQQGGGDTQYF. The CDR3 nucleotides are TGTGCCAGCTCACAACAGGGAGGAGGAGATACGCAGTATTTT.

The chain couples TRBV11-3 to TRBJ2-1, with 9 bases that match TRBD2. Germline loops: CDR1 SGHNT, CDR2 YENEEA. This CDR3 region has 16 residues. V was pared by 5 bases and J by 2 bases, with 7 bases of the junction left unmatched. CDR3 amino acids: CASSIQAGGTYNEQFF. The CDR3 bases are TGTGCCAGCAGCATACAAGCGGGAGGAACCTACAATGAGCAGTTCTTC.

This clone was counted between two and nine times. This sequence joins TRBV7-9 and TRBJ2-1; D gene ambiguous. Germline V lookup: CDR1 SEHNR, CDR2 FQNEAQ (reference sequence). CDR3 length: 12 amino acids. Trimming removed 5 bases from V and 9 bases from J, with 11 bases in between. Written as DNA, the CDR3 is TGTGCCAGCAGCCCTTATGAGGTTGAGCAGTTCTTC. Translated, it gives CASSPYEVEQFF.

The chain couples TRBV5-1 to TRBJ2-7; D unclear. Germline assignment: CDR1 SGHRS and CDR2 YFSETQ. Trimming took off 0 bases at V and 7 bases at J, with 17 bases between the two ends. The CDR3 sequence is 15 residues long. CDR3 in DNA: TGCGCCAGCAGCTTGGCCGTAAGGACGTTAGGAGAGCAGTACTTC. This encodes CASSLAVRTLGEQYF.

This clone was counted a few times. The chain is built from TRBV5-1 and TRBJ2-1; 9 bases fit TRBD1. CDR1 and CDR2 from the germline V gene are SGHRS and YFSETQ. The V segment lost 3 bases and the J segment 7 bases; nucleotides outside the gene matches: 8. The CDR3 has 15 amino acids. The CDR3 is CASSYPGQGGNEQFF. DNA for the CDR3: TGCGCCAGCAGCTACCCGGGACAGGGTGGTAATGAGCAGTTCTTC. Variable domain in full (rest from reference TRBV5-1 and TRBJ2-1): KAGVTQTPRYLIKTRGQQVTLSCSPISGHRSVSWYQQTPGQGLQFLFEYFSETQRNKGNFPGRFSGRQFSNSRSEMNVSTLELGDSALYLCASSYPGQGGNEQFFGPGTRLTVL.